The 27 T cell receptor beta chains presented below share a single source sample, sequenced in a study of cytomegalovirus exposure and HLA in healthy donors. Primers: 60 Vbeta forward and 13 Jbeta reverse. Libraries were prepared by immunoSEQ multiplex PCR; TCRdb keeps only in-frame clonotypes and omits some of them. The repertoire holds some 150,000 clones, about 78% seen once, with over 2.5% in the top ten. The sample consisted of PBMCs. The receptors stem from a male donor in good health and CMV-seronegative.

About this clone itself: The junction does not match germline at one end; this may be a read error. The chain has TRBV6-4 and TRBJ1-2; TRBD1 is a possible D gene (5 bases). CDR3 size: 13 residues. Germline V lookup: CDR1 MRHNA, CDR2 SNTAGT. The CDR3 is CASSETGLYGYPF. CDR3 DNA: TGTGCCAGCAGTGAAACAGGTCTCTATGGCTACCCCTTC.

The V and J genes are TRBV7-9 and TRBJ2-3; D is unclear. The V and J ends lost 4 bases and 4 bases respectively, with 12 bases between them. The CDR3 length is 14 residues. CDR1 and CDR2 from the germline V gene are SEHNR and FQNEAQ (reference sequence). The CDR3 DNA follows: TGTGCCAGCAGCTCCGGGTCCGTCTCAGATACGCAGTATTTT. It yields the protein CASSSGSVSDTQYF.

This sequence joins TRBV6-1 and TRBJ2-5, with D possibly matching TRBD2 (5 bases). Germline CDR1 and CDR2: MNHNS and SASEGT. V was clipped by 6 bases and J by 5 bases, with 7 bases between them. The CDR3 contains 11 residues. CDR3 protein: CASRLEETQYF. The CDR3 DNA reads TGTGCCAGCAGACTAGAGGAGACCCAGTACTTC.

The V and J genes are TRBV9 and TRBJ2-1, with 15 bases fitting TRBD2. The CDR3 totals 18 residues. The V segment lost 3 bases and the J segment 5 bases; nucleotides outside the gene matches: 9. Germline V gene data show CDR1 as SGDLS and CDR2 as YYNGEE. The CDR3 is CASSAGGTSGRINNEQFF. The DNA of the CDR3 is TGTGCCAGCAGCGCAGGGGGGACTAGCGGGAGGATCAACAATGAGCAGTTCTTC.

The chain combines TRBV19 with TRBJ1-1, with D hard to call. V was trimmed by 1 base and J by 5 bases, leaving 5 bases between them. The CDR3 runs 12 residues. Germline values: CDR1 LNHDA, CDR2 SQIVND (reference sequence). The CDR3, as DNA: TGTGCCAGTAGTATAGGTAGTACTGAAGCTTTCTTT. Translated: CASSIGSTEAFF. The full variable domain, completed using reference TRBV19 and TRBJ1-1, is DGGITQSPKYLFRKEGQNVTLSCEQNLNHDAMYWYRQDPGQGLRLIYYSQIVNDFQKGDIAEGYSVSREKKESFPLTVTSAQKNPTAFYLCASSIGSTEAFFGQGTRLTVV.

The rearrangement uses TRBV6-5 and TRBJ1-2; TRBD1 aligns across 8 bases. Trimming took 7 bases from V and 7 from J; bases not matched to a gene: 5. CDR1 MNHEY and CDR2 SVGAGI come from the germline V gene. CDR3 length: 12 amino acids. The CDR3 DNA is TGTGCCAGCACCTCGACAGGGGCTGGCTACACCTTC. It yields the protein CASTSTGAGYTF.

The chain has TRBV29-1 and TRBJ1-2; possibly TRBD1 for D (6 bases). The CDR3 consists of 14 residues. The V gene's germline CDR1 is SQVTM and CDR2 ANQGSEA. V lost 6 bases, J lost 4 bases, and 18 bases lay in between. The CDR3 sequence is CSVDENTGIYGYTF. The DNA of the CDR3 is TGCAGCGTAGACGAAAACACAGGGATCTATGGCTACACCTTC.

The gene calls are TRBV15 and TRBJ1-2, with D uncertain. Germline V CDR1 and CDR2: LNHNV, YYDKDF (reference sequence). Trimming took 2 bases from V and 13 from J, leaving 11 bases between them. The CDR3 runs 11 residues. The CDR3 sequence is CATSRSQVSTF. CDR3 DNA: TGTGCCACCAGCAGAAGCCAGGTCTCCACCTTC.

The chain joins TRBV30 to TRBJ2-6, with TRBD2 matching 9 bases. This CDR3 is built from 16 residues. V lost 7 bases, J lost 0 bases, and 7 bases stayed unmatched. Germline CDR1 and CDR2: GTSNPN and SVGIG (reference sequence). For the CDR3, the DNA is TGTGCCTACCGCCTTAGCGGGAGCTCTGGGGCCAACGTCCTGACTTTC. It specifies CAYRLSGSSGANVLTF.

V and J are TRBV23-1 and TRBJ1-5; D uncertain. TRBV23-1 is sorted into the ORF group, with uncertain function. The CDR3 length is 10 residues. V lost 6 bases, J lost 9 bases, and 6 bases lay in between. The CDR3 DNA sequence: TGCGCCAGCAGCCGACTGCCCCAGCATTTT. It is translated as CASSRLPQHF.

The V and J genes are TRBV25-1 and TRBJ1-1, with TRBD1 identical over 9 bases. This CDR3 spans 15 amino acids. Germline CDR1 and CDR2: MGHDK and SYGVNS. The trim removed 4 bases at V and 0 bases at J, leaving 3 bases unmatched. CDR3 loop: CASSVGQGMNTEAFF. CDR3 sequence (DNA): TGTGCCAGCAGTGTTGGACAGGGGATGAACACTGAAGCTTTCTTT.

The J gene is TRBJ1-1, the V gene TRBV6-5, with no clear D. Germline CDR1 MNHEY, CDR2 SVGAGI. CDR3 length: 14 amino acids. Trimming left V 4 bases short and J 1 base short, with 10 bases between. The CDR3 region is CASSFSPGNTEAFF. The CDR3 nucleotides read TGTGCCAGCAGTTTCTCCCCGGGGAACACTGAAGCTTTCTTT.

The chain combines TRBV5-1 with TRBJ2-3; the D is unclear. The V gene lost 4 bases and the J gene lost 1 base, with 10 bases spanning the gap. This CDR3 is 14 amino acids long. Germline loops: CDR1 SGHRS, CDR2 YFSETQ. The CDR3 sequence: CASSRIPGTDTQYF. For the CDR3, the DNA is TGCGCCAGCAGCCGAATCCCGGGCACAGATACGCAGTATTTT. Drawing the rest from reference TRBV5-1 and TRBJ2-3, the complete variable domain is KAGVTQTPRYLIKTRGQQVTLSCSPISGHRSVSWYQQTPGQGLQFLFEYFSETQRNKGNFPGRFSGRQFSNSRSEMNVSTLELGDSALYLCASSRIPGTDTQYFGPGTRLTVL.

This chain connects TRBV5-4 to TRBJ1-6, with 7 bases matching TRBD1. Losses at the gene ends were 4 bases for V and 7 bases for J; bases not matched to a gene: 14. CDR1 is SGHNT, CDR2 YYREEE, per germline (reference sequence). The CDR3 covers 17 residues. The CDR3 DNA sequence: TGTGCCAGCAGCCCTTGGGACAGACTTTTGGGGAATTCACCCCTCCACTTT. It yields the protein CASSPWDRLLGNSPLHF.

The V gene is TRBV29-1, the J gene TRBJ2-6, with D maybe TRBD1 (6 bases). Germline-derived CDR1 and CDR2 are SQVTM and ANQGSEA. Trimming left V 0 bases short and J 0 bases short, with 18 bases between. The CDR3 runs to 19 residues. CDR3 sequence: CSVEDLRGHSYSGANVLTF. As DNA, the CDR3 is TGCAGCGTTGAAGATCTGAGGGGACACTCTTACTCTGGGGCCAACGTCCTGACTTTC.

This clone showed up just a few times. The rearrangement uses TRBV7-6 and TRBJ1-2; D uncertain. Germline V gives CDR1 SGHVS, CDR2 FNYEAQ. The CDR3 is 13 amino acids. V was trimmed by 5 bases and J by 1 base, leaving 8 bases between them. In DNA form, the CDR3 reads TGTGCCAGCAGCGCCAGCGATAACTATGGCTACACCTTC. It yields the protein CASSASDNYGYTF. The entire variable domain, with the rest obtained from reference TRBV7-6 and TRBJ1-2, is as follows: GAGVSQSPRYKVTKRGQDVALRCDPISGHVSLYWYRQALGQGPEFLTYFNYEAQQDKSGLPNDRFSAERPEGSISTLTIQRTEQRDSAMYRCASSASDNYGYTFGSGTRLTVV.

The genes are TRBV4-1 and TRBJ2-3, with TRBD2 identical over 9 bases. The CDR3 length is 18 residues. Germline CDR1 and CDR2: MGHRA and YSYEKL. V shed 0 bases, J shed 2 bases, and the junction held 9 bases outside the gene matches. CDR3 in amino acids: CASSQDLTSGGTTDTQYF. Written as DNA, the CDR3 is TGCGCCAGCAGCCAAGATCTTACGAGCGGGGGGACCACAGATACGCAGTATTTT.

CDR3 region: CSLVPRTSGRADTQYF. CDR3 sequence (DNA): TGCAGCCTTGTCCCCAGGACTAGCGGGAGGGCAGATACGCAGTATTTT. The rearrangement uses TRBV29-1 and TRBJ2-3; 15 bases match TRBD2. This CDR3 contains 16 residues. The germline CDR1 and CDR2 sequences are SQVTM and ANQGSEA. The V and J ends lost 8 bases and 4 bases, in that order; junction bases with no gene match: 10.

The chain joins TRBV11-2 to TRBJ1-2; perhaps TRBD1 as D (5 bases). The CDR3 is 13 amino acids. V lost 9 bases and J 0 bases, leaving 11 bases between the germline ends. Germline CDR1 reads SGHAT; CDR2 reads FQNNGV. Written as DNA, the CDR3 is TGTGCCAGTGGACGGGACTCTAACTATGGCTACACCTTC. Amino acids: CASGRDSNYGYTF.

The chain recombines TRBV9 with TRBJ2-1, with D hard to call. The V end lost 4 bases, the J end lost 0 bases, and 8 bases lay between the germline ends. The CDR3 runs 14 residues. CDR1 is SGDLS, CDR2 YYNGEE, per germline. CDR3 amino acids: CASSPSSSYNEQFF. CDR3 DNA sequence: TGTGCCAGCAGCCCCTCGAGCTCCTACAATGAGCAGTTCTTC.

The chain recombines TRBV6-6 with TRBJ2-5; TRBD2 might be the D (6 bases). V was trimmed by 2 bases and J by 2 bases, leaving 9 bases between them. Per germline, CDR1 MNHNY and CDR2 SVGAGI (reference sequence). The CDR3 sequence is 14 residues long. DNA of the CDR3: TGTGCCAGCAGTTACGGTCTAGCGCAAGAGACCCAGTACTTC. Amino acid sequence: CASSYGLAQETQYF.

This clone was found once. This chain joins TRBV5-1 and TRBJ1-6, with TRBD1 as a possible D gene (5 bases). The V and J ends lost 4 bases and 5 bases respectively, with 10 bases between them. The CDR3 totals 14 residues. CDR1 and CDR2 (germline): SGHRS, YFSETQ. CDR3 protein: CASSPGLNNSPLHF. CDR3 DNA: TGCGCCAGCAGCCCAGGGTTGAATAATTCACCCCTCCACTTT.

This clone has a handful of counts. J is TRBJ2-5 and V is TRBV13; 10 nucleotides match TRBD2. Germline loops: CDR1 PRHDT, CDR2 FYEKMQ (reference sequence). Losses at the gene ends were 3 bases for V and 1 base for J; bases not matched to a gene: 2. The CDR3 spans 15 residues. This chain's CDR3 is CASSLRLAGQETQYF. In DNA form, the CDR3 reads TGTGCCAGCAGCTTGAGACTAGCGGGCCAAGAGACCCAGTACTTC. The whole variable domain, filled in from reference TRBV13 and TRBJ2-5, reads AAGVIQSPRHLIKEKRETATLKCYPIPRHDTVYWYQQGPGQDPQFLISFYEKMQSDKGSIPDRFSAQQFSDYHSELNMSSLELGDSALYFCASSLRLAGQETQYFGPGTRLLVL.

This clone was detected only a few times. The chain employs TRBV2 and TRBJ1-5, with 7 bases fitting TRBD1. V trimming: 6 bases; J trimming: 4 bases; junction bases outside the gene matches: 3. The CDR3 contains 13 residues. The germline V gene encodes CDR1 SNHLY and CDR2 FYNNEI. CDR3 loop: CASRADRNQPQHF. The CDR3 nucleotides read TGTGCCAGCAGGGCGGACAGGAATCAGCCCCAGCATTTT.

V is TRBV7-3 and J is TRBJ2-2; TRBD2 is a possible D gene (7 bases). Trimming left V 5 bases short and J 1 base short, with 14 bases between. Germline V lookup: CDR1 SGHTA, CDR2 FQGTGA. This CDR3 comprises 16 residues. This chain's CDR3 is CASSHAGALNTGELFF. The CDR3 DNA reads TGTGCCAGCAGCCACGCGGGGGCCCTGAACACCGGGGAGCTGTTTTTT.

This chain uses TRBV1 with TRBJ2-1; the listed D gene, TRBD2, was not tested against the DNA. TRBV1 is labeled a pseudogene. This CDR3 is 16 amino acids long. CDR3 protein: CTSSQASSGPSNEQFF. In nucleotides, the CDR3 is TGCACCAGCAGCCAAGCTTCTAGCGGGCCGAGCAATGAGCAGTTCTTC.

The chain uses TRBV9 and TRBJ2-2; 16 bases fit TRBD2. V shed 4 bases, J shed 4 bases, and the junction held 7 bases outside the gene matches. CDR3 length equals 18 residues. CDR1 is SGDLS and CDR2 is YYNGEE in the germline V gene. This CDR3 reads CASSQGLAGGPSTGELFF. CDR3 in DNA: TGTGCCAGCAGCCAGGGACTAGCGGGGGGGCCTAGCACCGGGGAGCTGTTTTTT.